These T cell receptor beta chains were read from a single sample in a study of T cell responses to AZD1222 COVID-19 vaccine. Clones were read by immunoSEQ multiplex PCR, and TCRdb kept only the in-frame ones, dropping some. Counted here are nearly 90,000 clones, approximately 91% occurring once; the ten biggest clones make up under 6.5%. Sequencing used peripheral blood, obtained on day 0 of AZD1222 vaccination. The source of these receptors is an adult in good health. The conserved cysteine and the conserved F or W are not part of the CDR3 here.

>TRBV15|10
ATSRYGDSLH
>TRBV28|16
ASSFPPPKLGGRTEAF
>TRBV19|13
ASSMTNTVKGEQF
>TRBV30|10
AWRAGGSEAF
>TRBV24-1|13
ATSDSGQGADTQY
>TRBV18|11
ASSPQGATEAF
>TRBV28|13
ASSSTGTGWSPLH
>TRBV27|12
ASSPGGPYNEQF
>TRBV7-9|11
ASSSEGTGELF
>TRBV7-7|13
ASSPITEGNEKLF
>TRBV12-3/TRBV12-4|11
ASSKSRGGEQF
>TRBV27|13
ASSLSLGGDNEQF
>TRBV13|14
ASSLVVGLEGNEQF
>TRBV19|11
ASRPRYREHYT
>TRBV5-1|14
ASSLTSGTTNTEAF
>TRBV24-1|13
ATRGGQGDGQPQH
>TRBV19|15
ASSKRTGYANTGELF
>TRBV29-1|9
SDGTGSEAF
>TRBV28|10
ASSPGIYEQY
>TRBV4-1|15
ASSLRTSGSSTDTQY
>TRBV15|14
ATSRDGAGPNTEAF
>TRBV14|11
ASTRGGNTEAF
>TRBV4-3|14
ASSQDTRQGHNEQF
>TRBV28|14
ASTSPSGTWSNEQF
>TRBV24-1|14
ATSEAGLAGVREQY
>TRBV28|11
ASRGTGGQPQH
>TRBV7-8|14
ASSTLPRGAKNEQY
>TRBV7-3|11
ASSSPETDTQY
>TRBV10-3|14
AISEYGTGDTYEQY
>TRBV9|13
ASSVGGRNYNEQF
>TRBV4-1|12
ASSYTPGTETQY
>TRBV5-1|13
ASSLSWSGANIQY
>TRBV28|13
ASSPTGQGLNEQF
>TRBV21-1|13
ASTRTDRSSYEQY
>TRBV6-2/TRBV6-3|11
ASSPWALNEQF
>TRBV19|14
ASSIHAGGKTDTQY
>TRBV5-1|12
ASALQAANEKLF
>TRBV5-1|13
ASSFSGLGAAEQF
>TRBV20-1|13
SASRDRPNTGELF
>TRBV6-5|12
ASSYLTGPGEQF
>TRBV7-2|12
ASSPSGGQETQY
>TRBV28|15
ASSLSKGGYSNQPQH
>TRBV28|10
ASSSGTGELF
>TRBV9|15
ASSVSGGGPSTDTQY
>TRBV28|10
ASRDLGYEQY
>TRBV6-5|13
ASRQGALGNQPQH
>TRBV5-4|12
ASSPDIISYEQY
>TRBV19|13
ASSRYGLAGYEQF